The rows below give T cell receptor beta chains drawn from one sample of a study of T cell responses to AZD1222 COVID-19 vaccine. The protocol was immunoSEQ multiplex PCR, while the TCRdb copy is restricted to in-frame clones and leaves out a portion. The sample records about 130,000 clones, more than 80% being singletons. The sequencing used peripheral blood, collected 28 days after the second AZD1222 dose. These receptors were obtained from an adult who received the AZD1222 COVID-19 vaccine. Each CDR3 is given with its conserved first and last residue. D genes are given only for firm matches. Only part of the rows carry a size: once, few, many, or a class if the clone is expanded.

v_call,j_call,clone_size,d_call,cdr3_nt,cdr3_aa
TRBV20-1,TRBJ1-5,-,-,TGCAGTGCTAGTGAGCAGGCTTACCTGAGCAATCAGCCCCAGCATTTT,CSASEQAYLSNQPQHF
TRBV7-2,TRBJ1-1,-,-,TGTGCCACCGTGGGTGGGAGGACCTATGAAGCTTTCTTT,CATVGGRTYEAFF
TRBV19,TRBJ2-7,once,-,TGTGCCAGTAGTATAGTTGCCACCGCTCTGTACGAGCAGTACTTC,CASSIVATALYEQYF
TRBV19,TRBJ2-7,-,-,TGTGCCAGTAGTAATACGGGGGCCCGGAACGAGCAGTACTTC,CASSNTGARNEQYF
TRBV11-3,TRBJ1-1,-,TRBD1,TGTGCCAGCAGCTCTACAGGGGCGAGGACTGAAGCTTTCTTT,CASSSTGARTEAFF
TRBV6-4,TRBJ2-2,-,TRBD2,TGTGCCAGCAGAGGACTAGCGGGGGGATCCACCGGGGAGCTGTTTTTT,CASRGLAGGSTGELFF
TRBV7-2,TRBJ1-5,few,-,TGTGCCAGCAGCTTAGGGGGTGGTGATCAGCCCCAGCATTTT,CASSLGGGDQPQHF
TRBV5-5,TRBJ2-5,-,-,TGTGCCAGCAGCAAGGGGGGGGGAGTGGAGACCCAGTACTTC,CASSKGGGVETQYF
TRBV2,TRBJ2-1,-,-,TGTGCCAGCAGTCGGGACCAAAACAATGAGCAGTTCTTC,CASSRDQNNEQFF
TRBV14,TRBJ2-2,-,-,TGTGCCAGCAGCCAAGATTATGGGACGAACACCGGGGAGCTGTTTTTT,CASSQDYGTNTGELFF
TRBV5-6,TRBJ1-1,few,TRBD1,TGTGCCAGCAGCCAGGGGGTGAACACTGAAGCTTTCTTT,CASSQGVNTEAFF
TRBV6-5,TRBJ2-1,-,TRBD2,TGTGCCACACGGACTAGCGGAAACAATGAGCAGTTCTTC,CATRTSGNNEQFF
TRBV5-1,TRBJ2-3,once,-,TGCGCCAGCAGCTTGGCCGCCCCGGAGGATACGCAGTATTTT,CASSLAAPEDTQYF
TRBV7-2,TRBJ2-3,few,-,TGTGCCAGCAGCTTAGCGTTGAGAGCTAGGCGCACAGATACGCAGTATTTT,CASSLALRARRTDTQYF
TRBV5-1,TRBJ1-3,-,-,TGCGCCAGCAGCGACGCCGGAGCGGGAAACACCATATATTTT,CASSDAGAGNTIYF
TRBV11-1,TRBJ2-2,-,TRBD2,TGTGCCAGCGACCTAGGCGGGGGTCCCACCGGGGAGCTGTTTTTT,CASDLGGGPTGELFF
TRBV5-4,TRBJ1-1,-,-,TGTGCCAGCAGCCCGTACAGGGTTACTGAAGCTTTCTTT,CASSPYRVTEAFF
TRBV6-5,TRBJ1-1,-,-,TGTGCCAGCGGGTGGGTCACTGAAGCTTTCTTT,CASGWVTEAFF
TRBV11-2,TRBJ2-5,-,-,TGTGCCAGCAGCCCGCGGAAGTTAAGATCGGAGACCCAGTACTTC,CASSPRKLRSETQYF
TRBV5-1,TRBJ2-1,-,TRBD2,TGCGCCAGCAGCTTTCAAGCGGGGGGCCGGGATGAGCAGTTCTTC,CASSFQAGGRDEQFF
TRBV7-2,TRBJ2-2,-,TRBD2,TGTGCCAGCGGAGGAGCGGGGGGAAACACCGGGGAGCTGTTTTTT,CASGGAGGNTGELFF
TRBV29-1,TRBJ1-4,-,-,TGCAGCGTCAGGGTGTCGGGCGATGAAAAACTGTTTTTT,CSVRVSGDEKLFF
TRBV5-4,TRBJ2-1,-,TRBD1,TGTGCCAGCAGCTCCGGGACAGTTGACAATGAGCAGTTCTTC,CASSSGTVDNEQFF
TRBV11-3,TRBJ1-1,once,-,TGTGCCAGCAGCTTGGCCTCAACGGGGACTGAAGCTTTCTTT,CASSLASTGTEAFF
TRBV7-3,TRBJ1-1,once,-,TGTGCCAGCAGCTTAACCAGAGGATTGAACACTGAAGCTTTCTTT,CASSLTRGLNTEAFF
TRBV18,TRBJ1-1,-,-,TGTGCCAGCTCACCCCTATGGCGGTTGAACACTGAAGCTTTCTTT,CASSPLWRLNTEAFF
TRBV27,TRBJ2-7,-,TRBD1,TGTGCCAGCAGACGCGGGACAGGGTTCTCCTACGAGCAGTACTTC,CASRRGTGFSYEQYF
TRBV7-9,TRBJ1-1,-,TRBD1,TGTGCCAGCAGCCCCGGACAGGGGGAGACTGAAGCTTTCTTT,CASSPGQGETEAFF
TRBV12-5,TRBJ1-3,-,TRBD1,TGTGCTAGTGGTTTCGGAGGGGGCTCCACCATATATTTT,CASGFGGGSTIYF
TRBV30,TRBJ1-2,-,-,TGTGCCTGGGGGACGGGCTATGGCTACACCTTC,CAWGTGYGYTF
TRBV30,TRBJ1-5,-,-,TGTGCCTGGGAAACTAGCAATCAGCCCCAGCATTTT,CAWETSNQPQHF
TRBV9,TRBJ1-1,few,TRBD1,TGTGCCAGCAGCGTAGGGGGGACAGCGAACACTGAAGCTTTCTTT,CASSVGGTANTEAFF
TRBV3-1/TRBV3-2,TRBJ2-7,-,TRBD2,TGTGCCAGCAGCCACGAACCCGCCGGGACTAGCGCAGCCTACGAGCAGTACTTC,CASSHEPAGTSAAYEQYF
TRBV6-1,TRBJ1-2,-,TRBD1,TGTGCCAGCGAGACAGGGAACTATGGCTACACCTTC,CASETGNYGYTF
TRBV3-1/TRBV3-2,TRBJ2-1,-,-,TGTGCCAGCAGCTACTCCTACAATGAGCAGTTCTTC,CASSYSYNEQFF
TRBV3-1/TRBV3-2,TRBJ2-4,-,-,TGTGCCAGCAGCCTCCCTTACACAGATCAGTACTTC,CASSLPYTDQYF
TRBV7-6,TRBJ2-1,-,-,TGTGCCAGCAGCTTGGGCACGACCGCCTACAATGAGCAGTTCTTC,CASSLGTTAYNEQFF
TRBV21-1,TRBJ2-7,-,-,TGTGCCAGCAGCAAAGAAGTGGTCGGAGGGAGATACTACGAGCAGTACTTC,CASSKEVVGGRYYEQYF
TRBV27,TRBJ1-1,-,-,TGTGCCAGCAGTGCGAGAAGGGTGAACACTGAAGCTTTCTTT,CASSARRVNTEAFF
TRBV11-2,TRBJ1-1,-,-,TGTGCCAGCAGCCCCCAAGGTCCCATTGAAGCTTTCTTT,CASSPQGPIEAFF
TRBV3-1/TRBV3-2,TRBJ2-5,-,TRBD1,TGTGCCAGCAGCCAAAACCAGGGGGCAGGAGAGACCCAGTACTTC,CASSQNQGAGETQYF
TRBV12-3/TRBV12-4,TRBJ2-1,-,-,TGTGCCAGCAGAACAATCGATGAGCAGTTCTTC,CASRTIDEQFF
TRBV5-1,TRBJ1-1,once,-,TGCGCCAGCAGCCCGGTAGGGGGTGGAACTGAAGCTTTCTTT,CASSPVGGGTEAFF
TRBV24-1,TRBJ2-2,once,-,TGTGCCACCAGTGACCCTGACAGTTACACCGGGGAGCTGTTTTTT,CATSDPDSYTGELFF
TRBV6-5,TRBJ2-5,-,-,TGTGCCAGCAGGGTGGTAAAAGGGGAGACCCAGTACTTC,CASRVVKGETQYF
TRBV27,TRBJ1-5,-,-,TGTGCCAGCAGTAAAGACAGGATTTCACTTAGCAATCAGCCCCAGCATTTT,CASSKDRISLSNQPQHF
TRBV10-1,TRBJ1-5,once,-,TGCGCCAGCAGTGAGTGGGAGGGCAGGAGAGACAATCAGCCCCAGCATTTT,CASSEWEGRRDNQPQHF
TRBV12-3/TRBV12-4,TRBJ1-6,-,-,TGTGCCAGCAGTAAGGGGGGGAATTCACCCCTCCACTTT,CASSKGGNSPLHF
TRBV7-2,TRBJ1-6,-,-,TGTGCCAGCAGCTCCGACAGATATTCACCCCTCCACTTT,CASSSDRYSPLHF
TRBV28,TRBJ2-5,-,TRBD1,TGTGCCAGCAGTTTCCGGGACAGCCAAGAGACCCAGTACTTC,CASSFRDSQETQYF
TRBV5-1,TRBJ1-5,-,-,TGCGCCAGCAGCTTTACCGGGTTAGAACAGCCCCAGCATTTT,CASSFTGLEQPQHF
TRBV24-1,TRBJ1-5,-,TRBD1,TGTGCCACCAGTGATGGACAGGCGGCTCAGCCCCAGCATTTT,CATSDGQAAQPQHF
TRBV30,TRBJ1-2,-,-,TGTGCCTGGAGCCGGGACGGCAACTATGGCTACACCTTC,CAWSRDGNYGYTF
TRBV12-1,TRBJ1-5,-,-,TGTGCCAGCAGACCCACAGAAAGCAATCAGCCCCAGCATTTT,CASRPTESNQPQHF